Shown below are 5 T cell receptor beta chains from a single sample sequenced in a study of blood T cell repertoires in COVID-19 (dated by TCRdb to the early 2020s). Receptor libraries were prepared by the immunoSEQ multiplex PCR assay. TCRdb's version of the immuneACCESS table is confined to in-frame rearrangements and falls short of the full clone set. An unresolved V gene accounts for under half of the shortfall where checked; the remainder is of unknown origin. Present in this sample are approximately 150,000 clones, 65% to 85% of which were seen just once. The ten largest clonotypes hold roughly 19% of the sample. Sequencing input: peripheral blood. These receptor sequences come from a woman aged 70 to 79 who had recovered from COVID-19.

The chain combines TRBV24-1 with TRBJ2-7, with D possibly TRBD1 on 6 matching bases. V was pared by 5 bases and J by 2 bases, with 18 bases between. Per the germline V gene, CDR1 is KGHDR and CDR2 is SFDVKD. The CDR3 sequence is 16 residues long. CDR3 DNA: TGTGCCACCAGTGCCACACAGGGAGTGGGGACCTACGAGCAGTACTTC. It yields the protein CATSATQGVGTYEQYF.

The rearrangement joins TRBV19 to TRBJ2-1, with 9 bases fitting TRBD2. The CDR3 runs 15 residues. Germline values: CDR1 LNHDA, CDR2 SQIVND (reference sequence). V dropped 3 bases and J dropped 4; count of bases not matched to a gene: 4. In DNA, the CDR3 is TGTGCCAGTAGTATGGTAGCGGGGGTTTACAATGAGCAGTTCTTC. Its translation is CASSMVAGVYNEQFF.

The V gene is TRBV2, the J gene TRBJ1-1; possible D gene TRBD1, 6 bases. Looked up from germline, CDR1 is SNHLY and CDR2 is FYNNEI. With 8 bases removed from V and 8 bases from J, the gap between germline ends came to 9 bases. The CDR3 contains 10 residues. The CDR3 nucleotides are TGTGCCAGCGGGAGGGGGGAAGCTTTCTTT. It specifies CASGRGEAFF. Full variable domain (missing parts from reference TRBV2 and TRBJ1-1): EPEVTQTPSHQVTQMGQEVILRCVPISNHLYFYWYRQILGQKVEFLVSFYNNEISEKSEIFDDQFSVERPDGSNFTLKIRSTKLEDSAMYFCASGRGEAFFGQGTRLTVV.

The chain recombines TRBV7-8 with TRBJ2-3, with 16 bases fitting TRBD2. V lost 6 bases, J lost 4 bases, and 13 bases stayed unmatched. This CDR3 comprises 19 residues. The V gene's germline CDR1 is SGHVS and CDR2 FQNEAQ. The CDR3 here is CASSPGGLAGGRSADTQYF. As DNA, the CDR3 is TGTGCCAGCAGTCCCGGGGGACTAGCGGGAGGGAGGAGTGCAGATACGCAGTATTTT.

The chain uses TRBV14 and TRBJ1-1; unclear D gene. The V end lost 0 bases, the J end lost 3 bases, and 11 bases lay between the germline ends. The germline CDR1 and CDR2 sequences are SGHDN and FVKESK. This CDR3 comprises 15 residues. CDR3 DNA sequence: TGTGCCAGCAGCCAAGAGGCGGCAACCTACACTGAAGCTTTCTTT. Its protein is CASSQEAATYTEAFF.